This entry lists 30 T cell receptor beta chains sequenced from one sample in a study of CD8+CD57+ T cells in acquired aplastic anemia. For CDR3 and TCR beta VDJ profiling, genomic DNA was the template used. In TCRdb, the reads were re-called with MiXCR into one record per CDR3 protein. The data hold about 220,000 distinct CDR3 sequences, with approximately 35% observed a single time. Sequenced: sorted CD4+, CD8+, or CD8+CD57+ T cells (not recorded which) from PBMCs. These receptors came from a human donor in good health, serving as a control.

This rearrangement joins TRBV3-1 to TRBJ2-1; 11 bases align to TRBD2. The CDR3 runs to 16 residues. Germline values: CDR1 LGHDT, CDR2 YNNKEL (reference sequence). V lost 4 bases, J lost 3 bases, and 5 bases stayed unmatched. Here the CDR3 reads CASSLRLAGLYNEQFF. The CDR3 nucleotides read TGTGCCAGCAGCCTGAGACTAGCGGGACTCTACAATGAGCAGTTCTTC.

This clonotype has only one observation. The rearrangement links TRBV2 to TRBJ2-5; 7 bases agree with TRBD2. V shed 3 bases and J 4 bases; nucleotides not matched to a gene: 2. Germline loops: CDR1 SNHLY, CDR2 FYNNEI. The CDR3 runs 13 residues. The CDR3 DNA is TGTGCCAGCAGTGATTTAGCGGGAGAGACCCAGTACTTC. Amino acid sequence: CASSDLAGETQYF.

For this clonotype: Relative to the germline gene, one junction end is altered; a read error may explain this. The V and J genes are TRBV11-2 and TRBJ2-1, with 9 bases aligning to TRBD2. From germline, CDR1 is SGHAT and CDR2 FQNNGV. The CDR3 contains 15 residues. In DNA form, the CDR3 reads TGTGCCAGCAGCTTGAATAGCGGGAGCGGGGGTGAGCAGCTCTTC. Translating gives CASSLNSGSGGEQLF.

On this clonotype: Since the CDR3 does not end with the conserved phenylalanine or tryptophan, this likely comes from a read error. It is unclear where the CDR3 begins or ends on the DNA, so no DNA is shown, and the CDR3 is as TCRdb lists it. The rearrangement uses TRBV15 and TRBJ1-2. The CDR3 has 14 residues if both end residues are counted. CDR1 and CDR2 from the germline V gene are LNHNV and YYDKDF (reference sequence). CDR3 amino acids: CATSSRQGGYGYTL.

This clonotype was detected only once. The CDR3 here is CASSEGQGPYEQYF. For the CDR3, the DNA is TGTGCCAGCAGTGAAGGACAGGGGCCCTACGAGCAGTACTTC. The V gene is TRBV12-3 or TRBV12-4, the J gene TRBJ2-7; 9 positions agree with TRBD1. The trim removed 5 bases at V and 2 bases at J, leaving 4 bases unmatched. The CDR3 spans 14 residues.

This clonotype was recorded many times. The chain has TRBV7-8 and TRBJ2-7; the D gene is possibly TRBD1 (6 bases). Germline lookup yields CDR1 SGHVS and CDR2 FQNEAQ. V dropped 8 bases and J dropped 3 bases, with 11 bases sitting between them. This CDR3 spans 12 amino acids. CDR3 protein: CASAEGGYEQYF. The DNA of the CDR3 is TGTGCCAGCGCAGAAGGGGGCTACGAGCAGTACTTC.

The CDR3 DNA follows: TGTGCCAGCAGCTTGGGGACAGGGGGTATTGGCTATGGCTACACCTTC. Amino acids: CASSLGTGGIGYGYTF. V usage is TRBV13 and J usage is TRBJ1-2; the match to TRBD1 covers 11 bases. The length of the CDR3 is 16 residues. Per germline, CDR1 PRHDT and CDR2 FYEKMQ (reference sequence). Unmatched junction bases numbered 7, after V lost 3 bases and J lost 4 bases.

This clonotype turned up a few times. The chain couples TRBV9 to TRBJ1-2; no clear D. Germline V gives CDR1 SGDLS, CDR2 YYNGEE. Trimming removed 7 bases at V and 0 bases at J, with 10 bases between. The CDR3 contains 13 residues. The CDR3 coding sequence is TGTGCCAGCCCGAAAAGTACTAACTATGGCTACACCTTC. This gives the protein CASPKSTNYGYTF.

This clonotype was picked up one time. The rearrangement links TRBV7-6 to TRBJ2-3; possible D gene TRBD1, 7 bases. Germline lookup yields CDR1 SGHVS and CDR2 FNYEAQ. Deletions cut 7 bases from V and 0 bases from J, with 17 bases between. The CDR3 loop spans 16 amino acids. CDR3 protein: CASTLGAGGSTDTQYF. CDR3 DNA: TGTGCCAGCACGCTCGGAGCAGGGGGGAGCACAGATACGCAGTATTTT.

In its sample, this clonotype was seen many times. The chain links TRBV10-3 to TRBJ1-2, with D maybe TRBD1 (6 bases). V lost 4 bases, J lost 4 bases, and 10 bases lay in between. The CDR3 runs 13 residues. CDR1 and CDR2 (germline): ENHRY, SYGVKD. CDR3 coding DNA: TGTGCCATCAGTGCGGGACACCTCTATGGCTACACCTTC. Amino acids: CAISAGHLYGYTF.

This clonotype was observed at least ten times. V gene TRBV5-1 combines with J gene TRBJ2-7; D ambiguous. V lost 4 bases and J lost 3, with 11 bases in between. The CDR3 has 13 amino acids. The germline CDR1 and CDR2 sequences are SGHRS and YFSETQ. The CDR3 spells CASSVDGYYEQYF. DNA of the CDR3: TGCGCCAGCAGCGTGGACGGATACTACGAGCAGTACTTC.

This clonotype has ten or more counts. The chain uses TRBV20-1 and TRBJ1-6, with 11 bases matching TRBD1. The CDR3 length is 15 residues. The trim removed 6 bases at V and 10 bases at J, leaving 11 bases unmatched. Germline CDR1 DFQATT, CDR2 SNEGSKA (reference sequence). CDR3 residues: CSAKRTGGTESPLHF. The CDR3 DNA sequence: TGCAGTGCAAAGAGGACAGGGGGCACTGAATCACCCCTCCACTTT.

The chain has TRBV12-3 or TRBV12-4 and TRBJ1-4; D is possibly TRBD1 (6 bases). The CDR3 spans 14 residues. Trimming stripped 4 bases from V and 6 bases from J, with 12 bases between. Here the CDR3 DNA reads TGTGCCAGCAGTTACCAGGGGAGGTATGAAAAACTGTTTTTT. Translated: CASSYQGRYEKLFF.

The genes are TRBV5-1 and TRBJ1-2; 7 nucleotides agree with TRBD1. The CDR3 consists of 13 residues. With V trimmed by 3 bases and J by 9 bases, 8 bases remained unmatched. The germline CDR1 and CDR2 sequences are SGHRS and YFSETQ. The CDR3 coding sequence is TGCGCCAGCAGCTGGGACAGCGCAAGGAGCTACACCTTC. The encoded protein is CASSWDSARSYTF.

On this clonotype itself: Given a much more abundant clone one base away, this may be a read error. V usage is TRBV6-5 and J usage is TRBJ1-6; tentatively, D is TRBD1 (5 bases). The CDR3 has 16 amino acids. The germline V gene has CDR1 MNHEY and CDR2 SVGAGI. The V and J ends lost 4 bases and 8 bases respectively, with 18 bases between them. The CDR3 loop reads CASSWGSSKGHSPLHF. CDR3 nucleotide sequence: TGTGCCAGCAGTTGGGGCAGTTCCAAAGGACATTCACCCCTCCACTTT.

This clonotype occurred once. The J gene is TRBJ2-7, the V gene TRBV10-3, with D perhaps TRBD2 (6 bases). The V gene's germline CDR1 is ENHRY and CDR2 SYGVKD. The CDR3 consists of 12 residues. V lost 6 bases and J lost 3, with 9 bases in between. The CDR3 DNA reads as TGTGCCATCAGGGGCGGGGACTACGAGCAGTACTTC. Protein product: CAIRGGDYEQYF.

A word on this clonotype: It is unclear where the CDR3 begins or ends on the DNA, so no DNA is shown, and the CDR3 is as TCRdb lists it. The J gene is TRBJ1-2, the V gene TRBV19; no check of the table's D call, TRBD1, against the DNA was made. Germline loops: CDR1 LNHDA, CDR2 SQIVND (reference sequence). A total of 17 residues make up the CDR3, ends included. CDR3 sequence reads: CASIYLCSAARGYGYTF.

CDR3 in amino acids: CSAVARGPGELFF. In DNA form, the CDR3 reads TGCAGCGCTGTCGCCCGGGGGCCCGGGGAGCTGTTTTTT. The rearrangement joins TRBV29-1 to TRBJ2-2, with D tentatively TRBD1 or TRBD2 (6 bases each). The germline V and J ends were trimmed by 7 bases and 6 bases, with 15 bases remaining between them. Per the germline V gene, CDR1 is SQVTM and CDR2 is ANQGSEA. The CDR3 covers 13 residues.

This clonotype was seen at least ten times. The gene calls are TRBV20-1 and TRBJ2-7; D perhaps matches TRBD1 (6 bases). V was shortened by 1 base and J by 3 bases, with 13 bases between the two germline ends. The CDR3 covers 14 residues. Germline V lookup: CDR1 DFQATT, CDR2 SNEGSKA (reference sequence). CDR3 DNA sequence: TGCAGTGCTAGAGGAGACAGGACGTACTACGAGCAGTACTTC. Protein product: CSARGDRTYYEQYF.

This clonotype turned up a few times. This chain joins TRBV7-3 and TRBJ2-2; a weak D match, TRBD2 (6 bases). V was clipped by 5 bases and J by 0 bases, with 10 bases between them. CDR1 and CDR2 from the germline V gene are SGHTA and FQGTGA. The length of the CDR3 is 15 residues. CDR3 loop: CASSPDYPNTGELFF. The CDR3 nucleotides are TGTGCCAGCAGCCCGGACTACCCGAACACCGGGGAGCTGTTTTTT.

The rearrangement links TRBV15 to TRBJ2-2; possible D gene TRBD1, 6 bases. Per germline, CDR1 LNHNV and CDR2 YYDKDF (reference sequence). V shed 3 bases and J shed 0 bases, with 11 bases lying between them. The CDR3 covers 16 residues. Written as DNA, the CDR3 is TGTGCCACCAGCAGCAGGACAGCCCCGAACACCGGGGAGCTGTTTTTT. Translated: CATSSRTAPNTGELFF.

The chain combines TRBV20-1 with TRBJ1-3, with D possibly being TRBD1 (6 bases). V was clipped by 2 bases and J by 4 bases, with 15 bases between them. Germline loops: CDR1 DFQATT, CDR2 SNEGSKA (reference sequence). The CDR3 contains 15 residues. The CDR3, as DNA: TGCAGTGCTAGATGGGGGGGGGGGCCCGGAAACACCATATATTTT. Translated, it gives CSARWGGGPGNTIYF.

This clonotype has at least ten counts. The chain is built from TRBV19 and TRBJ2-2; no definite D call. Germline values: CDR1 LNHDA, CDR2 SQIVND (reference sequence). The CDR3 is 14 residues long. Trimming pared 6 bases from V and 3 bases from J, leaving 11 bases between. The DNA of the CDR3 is TGTGCCAGTAGCCTAAGATGGGACACCGGGGAGCTGTTTTTT. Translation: CASSLRWDTGELFF. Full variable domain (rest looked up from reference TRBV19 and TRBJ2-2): DGGITQSPKYLFRKEGQNVTLSCEQNLNHDAMYWYRQDPGQGLRLIYYSQIVNDFQKGDIAEGYSVSREKKESFPLTVTSAQKNPTAFYLCASSLRWDTGELFFGEGSRLTVL.

CDR3 sequence: CAISESNEQYF. The CDR3 bases are TGTGCCATCAGTGAGTCGAACGAGCAGTACTTC. The V call is TRBV10-3, the J call TRBJ2-7; D is undetermined. V lost 0 bases, J lost 5 bases, and 2 bases lay in between. The CDR3 has 11 residues. Germline CDR1 ENHRY, CDR2 SYGVKD.

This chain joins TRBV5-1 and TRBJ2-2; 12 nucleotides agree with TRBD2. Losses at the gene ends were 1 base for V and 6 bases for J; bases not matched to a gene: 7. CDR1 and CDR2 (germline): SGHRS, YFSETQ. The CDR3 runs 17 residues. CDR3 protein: CASSLPGLAGPSGELFF. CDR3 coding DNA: TGCGCCAGCAGCTTGCCAGGACTAGCGGGACCGTCCGGGGAGCTGTTTTTT. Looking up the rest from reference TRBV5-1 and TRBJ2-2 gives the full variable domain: KAGVTQTPRYLIKTRGQQVTLSCSPISGHRSVSWYQQTPGQGLQFLFEYFSETQRNKGNFPGRFSGRQFSNSRSEMNVSTLELGDSALYLCASSLPGLAGPSGELFFGEGSRLTVL.

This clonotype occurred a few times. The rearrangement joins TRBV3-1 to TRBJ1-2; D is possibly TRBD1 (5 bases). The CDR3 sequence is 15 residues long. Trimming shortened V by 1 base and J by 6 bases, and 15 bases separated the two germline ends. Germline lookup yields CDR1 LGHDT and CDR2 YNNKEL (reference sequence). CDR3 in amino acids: CASSQARDGKNGYTF. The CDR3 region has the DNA TGTGCCAGCAGCCAAGCCCGGGACGGAAAGAATGGCTACACCTTC.

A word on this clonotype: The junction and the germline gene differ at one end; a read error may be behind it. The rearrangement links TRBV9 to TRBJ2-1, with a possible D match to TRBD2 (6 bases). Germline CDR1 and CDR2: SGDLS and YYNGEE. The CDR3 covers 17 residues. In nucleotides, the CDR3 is TGTGCCAGCAGCGTAGGCCCGACGGGGACTTTCTACATTGAGCAGTTCTTC. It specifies CASSVGPTGTFYIEQFF.

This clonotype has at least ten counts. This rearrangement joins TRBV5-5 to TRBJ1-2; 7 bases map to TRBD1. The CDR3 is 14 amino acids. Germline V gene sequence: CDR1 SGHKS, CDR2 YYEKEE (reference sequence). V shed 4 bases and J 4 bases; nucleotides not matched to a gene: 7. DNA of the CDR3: TGTGCCAGCAGCATAGGACAGGCCGGCTATGGCTACACCTTC. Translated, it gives CASSIGQAGYGYTF. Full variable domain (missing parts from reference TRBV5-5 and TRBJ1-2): DAGVTQSPTHLIKTRGQQVTLRCSPISGHKSVSWYQQVLGQGPQFIFQYYEKEERGRGNFPDRFSARQFPNYSSELNVNALLLGDSALYLCASSIGQAGYGYTFGSGTRLTVV.

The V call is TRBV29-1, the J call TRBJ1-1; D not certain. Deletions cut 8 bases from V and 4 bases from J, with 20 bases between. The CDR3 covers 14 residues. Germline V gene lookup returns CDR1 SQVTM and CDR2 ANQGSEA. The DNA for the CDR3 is TGCAGCCCCCTAATTTCGGGAGGAAGCACTGAAGCTTTCTTT. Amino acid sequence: CSPLISGGSTEAFF.

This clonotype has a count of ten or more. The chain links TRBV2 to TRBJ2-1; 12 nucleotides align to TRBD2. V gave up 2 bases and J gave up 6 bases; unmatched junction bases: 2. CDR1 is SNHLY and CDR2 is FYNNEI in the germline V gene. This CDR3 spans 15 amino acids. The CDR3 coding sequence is TGTGCCAGCAGTGAACTAGCGGGGGGGCCCAATGAGCAGTTCTTC. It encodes CASSELAGGPNEQFF.